This TCR beta chain was obtained from a study of blood T cell repertoires in COVID-19. In the study overall: Both acute and convalescent COVID-19 samples were obtained from the United States, Italy and Spain. PBMCs, B-cell-depleted T cells, or T cells were the source of the cDNA or gDNA that made up the material.

Per the original methods: Estimates of nucleated cell counts were drawn from the amplification of reference gene primers. The data were produced by immunoSEQ multiplex PCR, yet TCRdb's version contains in-frame clones alone and is incomplete. Clonal size and the V and J genes are those of that table, whereas D and trimming came from the DNA. The table includes some 250,000 clones, roughly 87% detected once. Germline V gene lookup returns CDR1 SGHRS and CDR2 YFSETQ. This CDR3 comprises 12 residues. After removal of 5 bases from V and 10 bases from J, the junction contained 5 bases not matched to a gene.

The clonotype was recovered from a human donor in a cohort sampled during active COVID-19. The genes are TRBV5-1 and TRBJ2-1; TRBD2 matches 8 bases. The sequencing input was peripheral blood. CDR3 residues: CASRPTSGEQFF. In DNA, the CDR3 is TGCGCCAGCAGACCAACTAGCGGCGAGCAGTTCTTC.